The source of this T cell receptor (beta chain) is a study of blood T cell repertoires in COVID-19. As for the study in general: Sites across the United States, Italy and Spain contributed samples from acute and convalescent COVID-19. T cells, B-cell-depleted T cells, or PBMCs provided the cDNA or gDNA that served as material.

Germline V gives CDR1 LGHDT, CDR2 YNNKEL (reference sequence). The CDR3 has 13 residues. Trimming removed 6 bases at V and 1 base at J, with 9 bases between. As handled by the study authors: Reference gene primer amplification yielded estimated nucleated cell counts. TCRdb's table, derived via immunoSEQ multiplex PCR, lists solely in-frame clones and lacks some. V, J and clone size were drawn from that table, and D and trimming were deduced from the DNA. The sample records about 150,000 clones, about 90% being singletons. J is TRBJ2-5 and V is TRBV3-1 (or the pseudogene TRBV3-2); maybe TRBD1 (6 bases). Sample: peripheral blood. The clonotype comes from a middle-aged man with acute or convalescent COVID-19. CDR3 sequence (DNA): TGTGCCAGCAGACTAGGGGGCCAAGAGACCCAGTACTTC. As protein: CASRLGGQETQYF.